This T cell receptor (beta chain) was profiled in a study of blood T cell repertoires in COVID-19. Using immunoSEQ multiplex PCR, the repertoire was profiled, and TCRdb retains in-frame clones only, with some absent. The sample holds about 310,000 clones, 87% seen once. The CDR3 has 15 amino acids. Trimming took 2 bases from V and 0 from J; bases not matched to a gene: 5. Germline CDR1 SGHRS, CDR2 YFSETQ. The sample comprised PBMCs or T cells enriched from blood (not recorded which). The rearrangement links TRBV5-1 to TRBJ2-7, with 7 nucleotides matching TRBD1. This TCR derives from a woman aged 18 to 35 who had recovered from COVID-19. CDR3: CASSFRGTNSYEQYF. CDR3 DNA: TGCGCCAGCAGCTTCAGGGGGACCAACTCCTACGAGCAGTACTTC.